Each of the 11 T cell receptor beta chains below was sequenced from the same sample in a study of blood T cell repertoires in COVID-19. TCRdb's table, derived via immunoSEQ multiplex PCR, lists solely in-frame clones and lacks some. Of a few hundred thousand clones detected, roughly nine tenths appear once; the ten largest clones hold less than 5%. The sample consisted of peripheral blood. The receptors shown here come from a woman in her forties who had recovered from COVID-19.

The chain is built from TRBV30 and TRBJ2-1; no clear D gene. The V and J ends lost 0 bases and 3 bases respectively, with 3 bases between them. From germline, CDR1 is GTSNPN and CDR2 SVGIG (reference sequence). The CDR3 sequence is 12 residues long. CDR3 DNA: TGTGCCTGGAGTGTCAACTACAATGAGCAGTTCTTC. This sequence encodes CAWSVNYNEQFF. The full variable domain, rest sourced from reference TRBV30 and TRBJ2-1, is SQTIHQWPATLVQPVGSPLSLECTVEGTSNPNLYWYRQAAGRGLQLLFYSVGIGQISSEVPQNLSASRPQDRQFILSSKKLLLSDSGFYLCAWSVNYNEQFFGPGTRLTVL.

The chain joins TRBV27 to TRBJ1-5, with TRBD1 matching 7 bases. The ends lost 5 bases at V and 4 bases at J; junction bases unmatched: 8. Per germline, CDR1 MNHEY and CDR2 SMNVEV (reference sequence). The CDR3 loop spans 15 amino acids. The CDR3 DNA reads as TGTGCCAGCAGTATAAAACCGGGACAGAATCAGCCCCAGCATTTT. This encodes CASSIKPGQNQPQHF.

The genes are TRBV5-4 and TRBJ2-3, with TRBD1 identical over 7 bases. Per germline, CDR1 SGHNT and CDR2 YYREEE (reference sequence). CDR3 length: 16 amino acids. V lost 0 bases and J lost 4; bases outside the gene matches: 8. CDR3 protein: CASSLAVDRAPDTQYF. The CDR3 DNA reads as TGTGCCAGCAGCTTGGCGGTCGACAGGGCCCCAGATACGCAGTATTTT.

This clone came up a few times. The chain employs TRBV6-5 and TRBJ2-5; 10 nucleotides line up with TRBD2. The germline CDR1 and CDR2 sequences are MNHEY and SVGAGI. V was clipped by 0 bases and J by 5 bases; unmatched bases: 3. The CDR3 is 15 amino acids. CDR3 nucleotide sequence: TGTGCCAGCAGTTACTCTAGCGGGGGGAGTGAGACCCAGTACTTC. Its translation is CASSYSSGGSETQYF.

The chain combines TRBV7-3 with TRBJ1-2, with TRBD1 matching over 9 bases. This CDR3 has 15 amino acids. V lost 5 bases, J lost 3 bases, and 7 bases stayed unmatched. CDR1 and CDR2 from the germline V gene are SGHTA and FQGTGA. The CDR3 here is CASSPGTGSDYGYTF. In DNA form, the CDR3 reads TGTGCCAGCAGCCCCGGGACAGGGAGCGACTATGGCTACACCTTC.

This chain uses TRBV2 with TRBJ1-1, with 9 bases matching TRBD1. V gave up 6 bases and J gave up 3 bases; unmatched junction bases: 8. Germline V gene data show CDR1 as SNHLY and CDR2 as FYNNEI. The CDR3 is 15 residues long. The CDR3 loop reads CASRRDREGDTEAFF. Written as DNA, the CDR3 is TGTGCCAGCAGAAGGGACAGGGAGGGGGACACTGAAGCTTTCTTT.

The V gene is TRBV7-6, the J gene TRBJ2-5; TRBD2 aligns across 12 bases. This CDR3 region has 15 residues. Germline assignment: CDR1 SGHVS and CDR2 FNYEAQ. After removal of 5 bases from V and 5 bases from J, the junction contained 6 bases not matched to a gene. The CDR3 region is CASSPRTSGAETQYF. CDR3 in DNA: TGTGCCAGCAGCCCGAGGACTAGCGGGGCGGAGACCCAGTACTTC. The whole variable domain, remainder taken from reference TRBV7-6 and TRBJ2-5, is GAGVSQSPRYKVTKRGQDVALRCDPISGHVSLYWYRQALGQGPEFLTYFNYEAQQDKSGLPNDRFSAERPEGSISTLTIQRTEQRDSAMYRCASSPRTSGAETQYFGPGTRLLVL.

The chain is built from TRBV5-1 and TRBJ1-2; weak D call: TRBD1 (6 bases). Trimming removed 4 bases at V and 3 bases at J, with 19 bases between. Germline CDR1 reads SGHRS; CDR2 reads YFSETQ. The CDR3 runs to 16 residues. DNA for the CDR3: TGCGCCAGCAGCCTAGGGTCACGGACAGATGACTATGGCTACACCTTC. Encoded protein: CASSLGSRTDDYGYTF.

This sequence joins TRBV30 and TRBJ2-2; D might be TRBD2 (5 bases). Germline lookup yields CDR1 GTSNPN and CDR2 SVGIG (reference sequence). The CDR3 consists of 14 residues. Trimming removed 4 bases from V and 1 base from J, with 10 bases in between. The chain's CDR3 is CAWIHGGNTGELFF. The CDR3 DNA follows: TGTGCCTGGATCCATGGAGGGAACACCGGGGAGCTGTTTTTT. Full variable domain (outside the CDR3, taken from reference TRBV30 and TRBJ2-2): SQTIHQWPATLVQPVGSPLSLECTVEGTSNPNLYWYRQAAGRGLQLLFYSVGIGQISSEVPQNLSASRPQDRQFILSSKKLLLSDSGFYLCAWIHGGNTGELFFGEGSRLTVL.

The chain joins TRBV3-1 (or the pseudogene TRBV3-2) to TRBJ2-3; a weak D match, TRBD1 (5 bases). The CDR3 sequence is 15 residues long. CDR1 is LGHDT and CDR2 is YNNKEL in the germline V gene (reference sequence). Trimming cost V 4 bases and J 0 bases, with 11 bases left between them. CDR3 sequence reads: CASSRGQPSTDTQYF. The DNA for the CDR3 is TGTGCCAGCAGCCGAGGACAACCTAGCACAGATACGCAGTATTTT.

The chain's CDR3 is CASSLDGTYTGELFF. As DNA, the CDR3 is TGTGCCAGCAGCTTGGATGGGACTTACACCGGGGAGCTGTTTTTT. This chain joins TRBV7-9 and TRBJ2-2, with D possibly TRBD2 on 6 matching bases. CDR1 is SEHNR and CDR2 is FQNEAQ in the germline V gene (reference sequence). This CDR3 contains 15 residues. With 3 bases removed from V and 3 bases from J, the gap between germline ends came to 11 bases.